Detailed here is one TCR beta chain. This specimen comes from a study of blood T cell repertoires in COVID-19. The data were produced by immunoSEQ multiplex PCR, yet TCRdb's version contains in-frame clones alone and is incomplete. This sample has 120,000 to 150,000 clones, with 82% found just once. Material for sequencing was peripheral blood. The receptor was derived from a woman older than 75 with acute or convalescent COVID-19.

For the CDR3, the DNA is TGTGCCAGCAGCCCTACTACAGGGGGATGGAGTGAGCAGTTCTTC. This encodes CASSPTTGGWSEQFF. The chain combines TRBV3-1 (or the pseudogene TRBV3-2) with TRBJ2-1; 8 bases line up with TRBD1. Germline assignment: CDR1 LGHDT and CDR2 YNNKEL (reference sequence). Unmatched junction bases numbered 11, after V lost 4 bases and J lost 9 bases. The CDR3 covers 15 residues.